These T cell receptor beta chains were read from a single sample in a study of CD8 T cells in ankylosing spondylitis. TCRdb called the 5' RACE reads again in MiXCR, with one record for every CDR3 protein. The repertoire holds around 180,000 distinct CDR3 sequences, about an eighth seen once, with approximately 10% in the top ten. The material sequenced was blood, either unsorted or a sorted T cell fraction (not recorded which). Receptors were obtained from a female donor with ankylosing spondylitis or in good health (not recorded which). Both conserved end residues are part of each CDR3. D genes are given only for firm matches. The size field is filled for only some rows; it gives once, few, many or a size class.

many,TRBD1,TRBV30,TRBJ1-1,TGTGCCCCGAGGCGGACAGGTGAGAACACTGAAGCTTTCTTT,CAPRRTGENTEAFF
NA,TRBD1,TRBV7-2,TRBJ2-1,TGTGCCAGCAGCCGACAGGGGATGGGTGAGCAGTTCTTC,CASSRQGMGEQFF
many,NA,TRBV12-3/TRBV12-4,TRBJ1-1,TGTGCCAGCGCCTTTGGGGAGAACACTGAAGCTTTCTTT,CASAFGENTEAFF
few,NA,TRBV29-1,TRBJ2-7,TGCAGCGTTGTAAAGGCAAGCAGCCCCTACGAGCAGTACTTC,CSVVKASSPYEQYF
NA,TRBD2,TRBV20-1,TRBJ2-7,TGCAGTGCTAGGGACCTTGACACTAGCGCCTACGAGCAGTACTTC,CSARDLDTSAYEQYF
NA,NA,TRBV27,TRBJ2-2,TGTGCCAGCAGTCATGCTGACACCGGGGAGCTGTTTTTT,CASSHADTGELFF
few,NA,TRBV6-6,TRBJ2-5,TGTGCCAGCAGTTACGGGGGAGAGACCCAGTACTTC,CASSYGGETQYF
many,NA,TRBV6-2/TRBV6-3,TRBJ1-5,TGTGCCAGCAGTTGGAATCAGGGTGCGCAGCCCCAGCATTTT,CASSWNQGAQPQHF
many,NA,TRBV5-1,TRBJ2-1,TGCGCCAGCAGCTTGGGTACAGGCTCCTACAATGAGCAGTTCTTC,CASSLGTGSYNEQFF
NA,TRBD1,TRBV7-2,TRBJ1-2,TGTGCCAGCAGCTTTCCCGGGACAGAAGGATATGGCTACACCTTC,CASSFPGTEGYGYTF
few,NA,TRBV7-9,TRBJ1-6,TGTGCCAGCAGCACTAGGGGGGGGTCACCCCTCCACTTT,CASSTRGGSPLHF
many,NA,TRBV7-9,TRBJ2-5,TGTGCCAGCAGCCCGGGACTTGAAGAGACCCAGTACTTC,CASSPGLEETQYF
few,NA,TRBV20-1,TRBJ1-5,TGCAGTGCTCACAGGGAAGATCAGCCCCAGCATTTT,CSAHREDQPQHF
NA,TRBD2,TRBV19,TRBJ2-2,TGTGCCAGTAGTGCACTAGCGGGGAACACCGGGGAGCTGTTTTTT,CASSALAGNTGELFF
many,NA,TRBV28,TRBJ2-1,TGTGCCAGCGGCAATAGCTGGGAGCAGTTCTTC,CASGNSWEQFF
many,NA,TRBV6-1,TRBJ2-7,TGTGCCAGCAGTCCGCTACGGGAGCCGAGGGAGCAGTACTTC,CASSPLREPREQYF
NA,NA,TRBV29-1,TRBJ2-2,TGCAGCGTTGTCGGGACCACGGGAGGGGAGCTGTTTTTT,CSVVGTTGGELFF
NA,NA,TRBV20-1,TRBJ2-2,TGCAGTGCTGGAGTGGCCGGGGAGCTGTTTTTT,CSAGVAGELFF
many,TRBD2,TRBV12-3/TRBV12-4,TRBJ2-2,TGTGCAGCGGGAAAAGGTGGGACCGGGGAGCTGTTTTTT,CAAGKGGTGELFF
many,NA,TRBV24-1,TRBJ2-3,TGTGCCACCAGTGACCCGAGCCCTGGCACAGATACGCAGTATTTT,CATSDPSPGTDTQYF
many,NA,TRBV12-3/TRBV12-4,TRBJ2-7,TGTGCCAGCAGTTTCTCCAACCGGGACCCTAGATACGAGCAGTACTTC,CASSFSNRDPRYEQYF
many,TRBD1,TRBV5-1,TRBJ2-2,TGCGCCAGCATAGCCGGGACAGTGAACACCGGGGAGCTGTTTTTT,CASIAGTVNTGELFF
many,NA,TRBV29-1,TRBJ1-2,TGCAGCGTTGAGCCAGGGATCTATGGCTACACCTTC,CSVEPGIYGYTF
many,NA,TRBV29-1,TRBJ2-3,TGCAGCGTTACCCCTGGGAGCACAGATACGCAGTATTTT,CSVTPGSTDTQYF
many,NA,TRBV28,TRBJ2-2,TGTGCCAGCAGTCCTGGATACAACACCGGGGAGCTGTTTTTT,CASSPGYNTGELFF
many,NA,TRBV7-2,TRBJ2-7,TGTGCCAGCAGCTCTCCGGGACCCTACGAGCAGTACTTC,CASSSPGPYEQYF
many,NA,TRBV20-1,TRBJ1-2,TGCAGTGCCAGCCCACGCAGGGATATTAATGGCTACACCTTC,CSASPRRDINGYTF
few,TRBD1,TRBV20-1,TRBJ2-7,TGCAGTGCTAGACCTTGGACAGGGGTAGGCGAGCAGTACTTC,CSARPWTGVGEQYF
many,TRBD2,TRBV3-1,TRBJ2-1,TGTGCCAGCAGCCAAGATAAGGGAGGGAGGCACAATGAGCAGTTCTTC,CASSQDKGGRHNEQFF
NA,NA,TRBV6-1,TRBJ2-3,TGTGCCAGCAGCCCGGGGTGGGGTGTATCCACAGATACGCAGTATTTT,CASSPGWGVSTDTQYF
few,TRBD1,TRBV4-2,TRBJ1-6,TGTGCCAGCAGCCAAGTAGGGACAGGGGTGGATTCACCCCTCCACTTT,CASSQVGTGVDSPLHF
few,NA,TRBV6-1,TRBJ2-2,TGTGCCAGCATCCACCAGAGCGAATCACTATACACCGGGGAGCTGTTTTTT,CASIHQSESLYTGELFF
NA,NA,TRBV7-8,TRBJ2-3,TGTGCCAGCAGCTTTGGAGGGAAGAGCACAGATACGCAGTATTTT,CASSFGGKSTDTQYF
many,NA,TRBV4-3,TRBJ2-7,TGCGCCAGCAGCCAAGTATTTGACGATACCTACGAGCAGTACTTC,CASSQVFDDTYEQYF
many,TRBD1,TRBV18,TRBJ1-6,TGTGCCAGCTCACCCCTTCCACAGGGGTATAGTTCACCCCTCCACTTT,CASSPLPQGYSSPLHF
NA,NA,TRBV5-1,TRBJ2-2,TGCGCCAGCAGCTTGTCCTTCGGGTCGACCGGGGAGCTGTTTTTT,CASSLSFGSTGELFF
many,NA,TRBV6-1,TRBJ2-1,TGTGCCAGCAGATCCTTTGGGCTAGCGCTAAATGAGCAGTTCTTC,CASRSFGLALNEQFF
few,NA,TRBV27,TRBJ2-7,TGTGCCAGTTCCACTAGCAGAAACTCCTACGAGCAGTACTTC,CASSTSRNSYEQYF
many,NA,TRBV7-2,TRBJ1-2,TGTGCCAGCAGCTTAACGCTTGGCTACACCTTC,CASSLTLGYTF
many,NA,TRBV20-1,TRBJ1-6,TGCAGTGCTCCCGTGGGCCTGACAGATTATAATTCACCCCTCCACTTT,CSAPVGLTDYNSPLHF
many,NA,TRBV4-3,TRBJ1-4,TGCGCCAGCAGCCAGATCACCATGGAAAAACTGTTTTTT,CASSQITMEKLFF
NA,NA,TRBV19,TRBJ2-4,TGTGCCAGTAGTATAGTGAGAGGGGGACTATCCAAAAACATTCAGTACTTC,CASSIVRGGLSKNIQYF
many,TRBD1,TRBV20-1,TRBJ1-1,TGCAGTACAAAAACAGGGGACACTGAAGCTTTCTTT,CSTKTGDTEAFF
NA,NA,TRBV12-3/TRBV12-4,TRBJ1-5,TGTGCCAGCAGTTTAAGGACAGAAAACGGACAGCCCCAGCATTTT,CASSLRTENGQPQHF
few,TRBD2,TRBV20-1,TRBJ2-7,TGCAGTGCTACTAGCGGAGTCAGGAGCTCCTACGAGCAGTACTTC,CSATSGVRSSYEQYF